This T cell receptor (beta chain) was sequenced for a study of vaccination effects on CD4 cells after COVID-19. TCRdb's table, derived via immunoSEQ multiplex PCR, lists solely in-frame clones and lacks some. Here the sample spans about 31,000 clones, 74% being singletons. In this sample, this clone turned up a few times. Its antigen is as yet unknown. After expansion with viral peptide pools in the ViraFEST assay, antigen-specific CD4+ T cells were sequenced. Scientists isolated CD4+ T cells after a roughly 10-day culture period ended. Every participant took two doses of the BNT162b2 or mRNA-1273 vaccine. The clonotype was recovered from a human donor who received a COVID-19 vaccine. Sequencing was performed on CD4+ T cells from PBMCs cultured with HCoV-229E spike peptides, taken after COVID-19 vaccination.

The CDR3 DNA is TGTGCCAGCTCACCGGGACTAGCAGCAGATACGCAGTATTTT. Translation gives CASSPGLAADTQYF. The V and J genes are TRBV18 and TRBJ2-3, with 9 bases identical to TRBD2. With V trimmed by 3 bases and J by 4 bases, 2 bases remained unmatched. The CDR3 covers 14 residues. Germline V gives CDR1 KGHSH, CDR2 LQKENI.